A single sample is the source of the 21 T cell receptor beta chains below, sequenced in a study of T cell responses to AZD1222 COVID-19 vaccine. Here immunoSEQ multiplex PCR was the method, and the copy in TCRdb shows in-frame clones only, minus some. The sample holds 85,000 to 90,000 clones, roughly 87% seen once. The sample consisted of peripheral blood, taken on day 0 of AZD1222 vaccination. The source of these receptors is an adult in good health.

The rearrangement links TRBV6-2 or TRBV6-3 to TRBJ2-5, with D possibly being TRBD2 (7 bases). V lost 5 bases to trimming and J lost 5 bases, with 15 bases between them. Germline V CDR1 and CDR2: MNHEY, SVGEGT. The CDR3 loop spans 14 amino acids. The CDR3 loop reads CASSTGGARETQYF. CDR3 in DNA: TGTGCCAGCAGTACGGGGGGCGCGAGGGAGACCCAGTACTTC.

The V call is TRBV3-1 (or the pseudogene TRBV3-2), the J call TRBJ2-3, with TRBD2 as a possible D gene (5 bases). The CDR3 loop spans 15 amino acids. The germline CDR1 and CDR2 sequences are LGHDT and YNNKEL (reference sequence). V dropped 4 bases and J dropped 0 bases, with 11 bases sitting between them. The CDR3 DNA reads TGTGCCAGCAGCCCAAGTGCGGGCAGCACAGATACGCAGTATTTT. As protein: CASSPSAGSTDTQYF.

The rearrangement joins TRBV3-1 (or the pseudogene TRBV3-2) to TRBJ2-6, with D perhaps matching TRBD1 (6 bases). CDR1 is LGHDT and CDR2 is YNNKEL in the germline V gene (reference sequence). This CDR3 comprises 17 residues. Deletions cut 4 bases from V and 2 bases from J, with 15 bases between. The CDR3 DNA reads TGTGCCAGCAGCCCCGCGACAGGTCAACCTGGGGCCAACGTCCTGACTTTC. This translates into CASSPATGQPGANVLTF.

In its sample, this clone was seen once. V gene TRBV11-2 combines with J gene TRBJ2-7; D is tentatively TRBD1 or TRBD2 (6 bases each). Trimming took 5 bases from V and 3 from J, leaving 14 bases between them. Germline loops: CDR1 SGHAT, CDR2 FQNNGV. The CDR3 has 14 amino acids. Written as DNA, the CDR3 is TGTGCCAGCAGCCCCCCTAGGGGGGTCTACGAGCAGTACTTC. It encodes CASSPPRGVYEQYF.

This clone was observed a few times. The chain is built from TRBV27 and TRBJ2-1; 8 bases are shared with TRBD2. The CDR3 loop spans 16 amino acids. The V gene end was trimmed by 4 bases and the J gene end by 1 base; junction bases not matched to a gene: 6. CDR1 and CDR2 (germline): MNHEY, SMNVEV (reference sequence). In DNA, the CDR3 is TGTGCCAGCAGTTCCCCGGGACTAGTTTCCTACAATGAGCAGTTCTTC. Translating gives CASSSPGLVSYNEQFF.

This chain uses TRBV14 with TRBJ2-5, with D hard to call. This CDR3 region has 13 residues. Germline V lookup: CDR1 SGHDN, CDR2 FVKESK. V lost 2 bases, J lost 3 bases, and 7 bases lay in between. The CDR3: CASSQTLKETQYF. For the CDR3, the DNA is TGTGCCAGCAGCCAAACCCTGAAAGAGACCCAGTACTTC. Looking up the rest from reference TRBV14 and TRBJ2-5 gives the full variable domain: EAGVTQFPSHSVIEKGQTVTLRCDPISGHDNLYWYRRVMGKEIKFLLHFVKESKQDESGMPNNRFLAERTGGTYSTLKVQPAELEDSGVYFCASSQTLKETQYFGPGTRLLVL.

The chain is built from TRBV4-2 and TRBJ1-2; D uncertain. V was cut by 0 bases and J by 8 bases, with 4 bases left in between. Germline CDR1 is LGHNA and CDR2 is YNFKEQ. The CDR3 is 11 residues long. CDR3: CASSQEGGYTF. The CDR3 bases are TGTGCCAGCAGCCAAGAAGGAGGCTACACCTTC.

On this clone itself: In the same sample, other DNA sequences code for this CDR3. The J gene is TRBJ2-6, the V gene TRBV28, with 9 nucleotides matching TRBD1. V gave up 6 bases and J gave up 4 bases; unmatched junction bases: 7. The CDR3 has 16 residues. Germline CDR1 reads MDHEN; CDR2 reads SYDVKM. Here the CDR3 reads CASRTGGGTGANVLTF. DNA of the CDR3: TGTGCCAGCAGGACAGGGGGGGGGACGGGGGCCAACGTCCTGACTTTC.

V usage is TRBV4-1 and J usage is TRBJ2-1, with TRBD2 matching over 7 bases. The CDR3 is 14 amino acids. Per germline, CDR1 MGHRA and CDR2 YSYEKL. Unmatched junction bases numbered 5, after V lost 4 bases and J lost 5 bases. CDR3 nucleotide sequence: TGCGCCAGCAGCCCCCAGCGGGGTGACAATGAGCAGTTCTTC. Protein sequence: CASSPQRGDNEQFF.

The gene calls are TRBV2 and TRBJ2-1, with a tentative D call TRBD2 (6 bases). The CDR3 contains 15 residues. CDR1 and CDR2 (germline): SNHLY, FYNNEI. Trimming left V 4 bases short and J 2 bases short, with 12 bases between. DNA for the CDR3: TGTGCCAGCAGTGTTGAGCGGGCCGCCTACAATGAGCAGTTCTTC. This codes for CASSVERAAYNEQFF. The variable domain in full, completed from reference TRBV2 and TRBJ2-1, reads EPEVTQTPSHQVTQMGQEVILRCVPISNHLYFYWYRQILGQKVEFLVSFYNNEISEKSEIFDDQFSVERPDGSNFTLKIRSTKLEDSAMYFCASSVERAAYNEQFFGPGTRLTVL.

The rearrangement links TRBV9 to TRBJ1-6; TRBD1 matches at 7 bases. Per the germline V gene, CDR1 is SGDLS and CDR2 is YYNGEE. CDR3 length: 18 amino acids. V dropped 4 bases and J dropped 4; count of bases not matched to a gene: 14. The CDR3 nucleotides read TGTGCCAGCAGCCCCGGAACCTCGACAGGGAGTTATAATTCACCCCTCCACTTT. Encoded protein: CASSPGTSTGSYNSPLHF.

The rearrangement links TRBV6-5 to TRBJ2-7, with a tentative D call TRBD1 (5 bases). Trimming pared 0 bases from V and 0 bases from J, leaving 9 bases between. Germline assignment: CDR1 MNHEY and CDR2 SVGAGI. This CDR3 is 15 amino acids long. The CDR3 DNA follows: TGTGCCAGCAGTTACTCGGCAGGGCACTCCTACGAGCAGTACTTC. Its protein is CASSYSAGHSYEQYF.

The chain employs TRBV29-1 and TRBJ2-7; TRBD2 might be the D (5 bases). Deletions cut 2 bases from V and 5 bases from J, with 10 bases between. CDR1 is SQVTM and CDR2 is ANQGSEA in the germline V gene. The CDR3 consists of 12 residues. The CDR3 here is CSVEYAGDEQYF. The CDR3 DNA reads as TGCAGCGTTGAATATGCGGGCGACGAGCAGTACTTC.

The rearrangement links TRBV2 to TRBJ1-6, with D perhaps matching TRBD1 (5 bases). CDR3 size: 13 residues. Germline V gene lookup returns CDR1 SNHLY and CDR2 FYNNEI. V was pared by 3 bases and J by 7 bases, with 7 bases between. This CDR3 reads CASSEGPNSPLHF. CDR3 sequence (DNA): TGTGCCAGCAGTGAGGGACCGAATTCACCCCTCCACTTT.

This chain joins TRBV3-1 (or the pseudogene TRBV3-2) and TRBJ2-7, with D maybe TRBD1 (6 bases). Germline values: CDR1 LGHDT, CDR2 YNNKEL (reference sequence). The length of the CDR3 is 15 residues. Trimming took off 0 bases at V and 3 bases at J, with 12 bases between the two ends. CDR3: CASSQEHTGLYEQYF. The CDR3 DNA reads TGTGCCAGCAGCCAAGAACATACAGGGCTCTACGAGCAGTACTTC.

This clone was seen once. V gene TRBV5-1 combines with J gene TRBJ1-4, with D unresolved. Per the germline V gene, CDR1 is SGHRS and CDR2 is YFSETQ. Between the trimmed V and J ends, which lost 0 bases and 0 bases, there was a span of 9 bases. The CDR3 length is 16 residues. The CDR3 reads CASSLEFPATNEKLFF. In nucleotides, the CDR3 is TGCGCCAGCAGCTTGGAGTTCCCAGCAACTAATGAAAAACTGTTTTTT.

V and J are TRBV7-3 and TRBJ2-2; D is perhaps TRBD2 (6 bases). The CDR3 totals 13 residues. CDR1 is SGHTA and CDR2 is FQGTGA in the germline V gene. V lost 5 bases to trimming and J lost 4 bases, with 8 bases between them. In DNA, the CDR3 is TGTGCCAGCAGCACCGGGGGCACCGGGGAGCTGTTTTTT. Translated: CASSTGGTGELFF.

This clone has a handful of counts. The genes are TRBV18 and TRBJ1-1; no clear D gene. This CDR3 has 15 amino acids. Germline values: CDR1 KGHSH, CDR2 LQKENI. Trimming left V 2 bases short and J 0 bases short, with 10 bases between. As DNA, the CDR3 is TGTGCCAGCTCACCATTTGCAGGAATGAACACTGAAGCTTTCTTT. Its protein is CASSPFAGMNTEAFF.

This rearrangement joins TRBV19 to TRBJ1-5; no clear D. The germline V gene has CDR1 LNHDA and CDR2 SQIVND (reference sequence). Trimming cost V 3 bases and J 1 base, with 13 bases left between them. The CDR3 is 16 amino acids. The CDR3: CASSMSDGLSNQPQHF. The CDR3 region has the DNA TGTGCCAGTAGTATGTCGGACGGACTAAGCAATCAGCCCCAGCATTTT. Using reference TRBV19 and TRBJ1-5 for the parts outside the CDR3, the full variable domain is DGGITQSPKYLFRKEGQNVTLSCEQNLNHDAMYWYRQDPGQGLRLIYYSQIVNDFQKGDIAEGYSVSREKKESFPLTVTSAQKNPTAFYLCASSMSDGLSNQPQHFGDGTRLSIL.

The CDR3 loop reads CASSGGMGSYNSPLHF. The CDR3, as DNA: TGTGCCAGCAGTGGGGGAATGGGCTCCTATAATTCACCCCTCCACTTT. V gene TRBV6-1 combines with J gene TRBJ1-6; the D is unclear. The length of the CDR3 is 16 residues. Germline V CDR1 and CDR2: MNHNS, SASEGT. The V end was cut by 4 bases, the J end by 0 bases, with 10 bases between.

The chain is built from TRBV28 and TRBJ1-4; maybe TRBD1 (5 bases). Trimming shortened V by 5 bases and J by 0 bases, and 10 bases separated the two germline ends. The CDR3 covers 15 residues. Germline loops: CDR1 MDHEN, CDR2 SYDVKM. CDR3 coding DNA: TGTGCCAGCAGTGGGGCAGACCCAACTAATGAAAAACTGTTTTTT. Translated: CASSGADPTNEKLFF.